These 19 T cell receptor beta chains were sequenced from one sample in a study of shared T cell receptors in the human thymus. Using immunoSEQ multiplex PCR, the repertoire was profiled, and TCRdb retains in-frame clones only, with some absent. Here the sample spans 650,000 to 950,000 clones, 75% to 90% being singletons. This same sample was also taken into another study, of human thymus T cells.

Sequenced: thymocytes. The receptors stem from a girl under two years old with a congenital heart defect.

The V call is TRBV4-2, the J call TRBJ1-2; no definite D call. The germline V gene encodes CDR1 LGHNA and CDR2 YNFKEQ. The CDR3 totals 12 residues. V gave up 6 bases and J gave up 5 bases, with 10 bases separating them. The CDR3 reads CASRKAGYGYTF. CDR3 DNA: TGTGCCAGCAGAAAGGCGGGGTATGGCTACACCTTC.

J is TRBJ2-1 and V is TRBV7-9; TRBD2 matches 8 bases. Germline loops: CDR1 SEHNR, CDR2 FQNEAQ (reference sequence). The CDR3 totals 16 residues. Trimming removed 4 bases from V and 5 bases from J; junction bases left unmatched: 10. CDR3 protein: CASSSRSGGFDNEQFF. The CDR3 DNA sequence: TGTGCCAGCAGCTCTCGGAGCGGGGGTTTCGACAATGAGCAGTTCTTC.

This chain uses TRBV5-6 with TRBJ2-7; D may be TRBD1 (5 bases). Germline CDR1 is SGHDT and CDR2 is YYEEEE. The CDR3 totals 14 residues. The germline V and J ends were trimmed by 1 base and 4 bases, with 12 bases remaining between them. CDR3 coding DNA: TGTGCCAGCAGCTTGAGGACACGACCGTACGAGCAGTACTTC. This gives the protein CASSLRTRPYEQYF.

This clone was detected a few times. V is TRBV4-2 and J is TRBJ1-5, with D perhaps TRBD1 (5 bases). Germline V lookup: CDR1 LGHNA, CDR2 YNFKEQ. The germline V and J ends were trimmed by 4 bases and 9 bases, with 22 bases remaining between them. The CDR3 spans 16 residues. In nucleotides, the CDR3 is TGTGCCAGCAGCCCTACCCCGGGGGGTGGGGGGTGGCCCCAGCATTTT. Protein: CASSPTPGGGGWPQHF.

The CDR3, as DNA: TGTGCCAGCAGTGAAGCGCTACCGTCTCTGGGCCGGGACAGGGTATTGGTGGGGGAGCTGTTTTTT. This encodes CASSEALPSLGRDRVLVGELFF. The chain combines TRBV6-1 with TRBJ2-2, with 9 bases lining up with TRBD1. The CDR3 consists of 22 residues. Germline trimming cut 0 bases from V and 8 bases from J; bases unmatched to any gene: 25. Per germline, CDR1 MNHNS and CDR2 SASEGT.

The rearrangement uses TRBV30 and TRBJ1-3, with 8 nucleotides matching TRBD1. This CDR3 region has 15 residues. Unmatched junction bases numbered 10, after V lost 2 bases and J lost 7 bases. CDR1 and CDR2 (germline): GTSNPN, SVGIG (reference sequence). CDR3 residues: CAWSPQGATTNTIYF. In DNA form, the CDR3 reads TGTGCCTGGAGTCCCCAGGGGGCTACCACGAACACCATATATTTT.

V is TRBV7-9 and J is TRBJ1-2; 10 bases match TRBD1. Germline V gene sequence: CDR1 SEHNR, CDR2 FQNEAQ (reference sequence). This CDR3 comprises 17 residues. V was pared by 1 base and J by 3 bases, with 8 bases of the junction left unmatched. DNA of the CDR3: TGTGCCAGCAGCTTAGAAACCGGGACAGGGGTCGACTATGGCTACACCTTC. Its protein product is CASSLETGTGVDYGYTF. The full variable domain, completed using reference TRBV7-9 and TRBJ1-2, is DTGVSQNPRHKITKRGQNVTFRCDPISEHNRLYWYRQTLGQGPEFLTYFQNEAQLEKSRLLSDRFSAERPKGSFSTLEIQRTEQGDSAMYLCASSLETGTGVDYGYTFGSGTRLTVV.

The chain uses TRBV4-1 and TRBJ2-5; 10 bases are shared with TRBD1. CDR1 is MGHRA, CDR2 YSYEKL, per germline. V shed 1 base, J shed 11 bases, and the junction held 10 bases outside the gene matches. The CDR3 is 15 residues long. CDR3 nucleotide sequence: TGCGCCAGCAGCCAAGTTCCGGGACAGGGGTTCGGGCAGTACTTC. This sequence encodes CASSQVPGQGFGQYF.

The chain uses TRBV27 and TRBJ2-7; 9 bases line up with TRBD1. The CDR3 contains 14 residues. Germline-derived CDR1 and CDR2 are MNHEY and SMNVEV (reference sequence). The J segment lost 5 bases and the V segment lost 5 bases, leaving 7 bases of the junction unmatched. The CDR3 coding sequence is TGTGCCAGCAGTAGCCGGGACAGGGACGACGAGCAGTACTTC. Its translation: CASSSRDRDDEQYF.

The chain is built from TRBV4-1 and TRBJ2-1, with 10 bases identical to TRBD1. Unmatched junction bases numbered 25, after V lost 6 bases and J lost 5 bases. Looked up from germline, CDR1 is MGHRA and CDR2 is YSYEKL. The CDR3 runs to 21 residues. CDR3 DNA: TGCGCCAGCAGTCGACACCCAGGCAGGGATAAGGGACAGGGGATCCACAATGAGCAGTTCTTC. Translation: CASSRHPGRDKGQGIHNEQFF.

The count of this clone is one. The J gene is TRBJ1-2, the V gene TRBV7-3; possibly TRBD1 for D (6 bases). Germline CDR1 SGHTA, CDR2 FQGTGA. V was clipped by 5 bases and J by 6 bases, with 22 bases between them. The CDR3 consists of 16 residues. The CDR3 loop is CASSPNSRGGRDGYTF. The CDR3 nucleotides read TGTGCCAGCAGCCCCAATAGTAGAGGGGGGAGGGATGGCTACACCTTC.

The V gene is TRBV4-3, the J gene TRBJ2-3, with 7 bases fitting TRBD2. Germline loops: CDR1 LGHNA, CDR2 YSLEER. The CDR3 covers 15 residues. Trimming took 1 base from V and 4 from J; bases not matched to a gene: 5. The CDR3 here is CASSQARGRADTQYF. CDR3 DNA: TGCGCCAGCAGCCAAGCTCGGGGGAGGGCAGATACGCAGTATTTT.

The chain carries TRBV29-1 and TRBJ2-1; 12 nucleotides agree with TRBD1. Per the germline V gene, CDR1 is SQVTM and CDR2 is ANQGSEA. J lost 0 bases, V lost 5 bases, and 17 bases had no gene match. The CDR3 totals 20 residues. The CDR3 bases are TGCAGCGTTAAGCTCTCCCCCGGGACAGGGGGCGAGTCCTCCTACAATGAGCAGTTCTTC. As protein: CSVKLSPGTGGESSYNEQFF.

The chain carries TRBV7-6 and TRBJ1-2; 9 nucleotides line up with TRBD1. The V gene end was trimmed by 1 base and the J gene end by 6 bases; junction bases not matched to a gene: 6. CDR1 is SGHVS and CDR2 is FNYEAQ in the germline V gene. The CDR3 has 15 residues. CDR3 DNA sequence: TGTGCCAGCAGCTTAGGGGGGGACAGGGAACATGGCTACACCTTC. Translating gives CASSLGGDREHGYTF.

CDR3 DNA: TGTGCCAGTAGTATCGCGTTTAGCGGGGGGGCGGAGACCCAGTACTTC. It encodes CASSIAFSGGAETQYF. This chain uses TRBV19 with TRBJ2-5; 11 bases line up with TRBD2. The CDR3 consists of 16 residues. The junction had 8 bases not matched to a gene; V was cut back by 3 bases and J by 5 bases. CDR1 LNHDA and CDR2 SQIVND come from the germline V gene (reference sequence).

The chain has TRBV7-2 and TRBJ2-1, with unresolved D. V lost 4 bases and J lost 2, with 6 bases in between. Per the germline V gene, CDR1 is SGHTA and CDR2 is FQGNSA. This CDR3 has 13 residues. The CDR3 nucleotides are TGTGCCAGCAGCTCAACAACCTACAATGAGCAGTTCTTC. It translates to CASSSTTYNEQFF.

This chain uses TRBV11-2 with TRBJ2-7; 9 positions agree with TRBD1. The CDR3 extends over 15 amino acids. Germline V gene data show CDR1 as SGHAT and CDR2 as FQNNGV. V was pared by 3 bases and J by 6 bases, with 9 bases of the junction left unmatched. The CDR3 bases are TGTGCCAGCAGCTTGTGGACAGGGGATATATGCGAGCAGTACTTC. Amino acids: CASSLWTGDICEQYF.

The V and J genes are TRBV28 and TRBJ1-2, with TRBD1 matching over 12 bases. CDR1 is MDHEN, CDR2 SYDVKM, per germline. The CDR3 length is 17 residues. V shed 7 bases and J 3 bases; nucleotides not matched to a gene: 12. DNA of the CDR3: TGTGCCAGCACCGACTCCGGGACAGGGGGCTCGGACTATGGCTACACCTTC. Translating it yields CASTDSGTGGSDYGYTF.

V is TRBV30 and J is TRBJ2-5; 7 nucleotides line up with TRBD1. This CDR3 is 16 amino acids long. Germline lookup yields CDR1 GTSNPN and CDR2 SVGIG (reference sequence). The V gene end was trimmed by 3 bases and the J gene end by 0 bases; junction bases not matched to a gene: 10. For the CDR3, the DNA is TGTGCCTGGAGACCTCCAGGGGGATACGACCAAGAGACCCAGTACTTC. Translation gives CAWRPPGGYDQETQYF.